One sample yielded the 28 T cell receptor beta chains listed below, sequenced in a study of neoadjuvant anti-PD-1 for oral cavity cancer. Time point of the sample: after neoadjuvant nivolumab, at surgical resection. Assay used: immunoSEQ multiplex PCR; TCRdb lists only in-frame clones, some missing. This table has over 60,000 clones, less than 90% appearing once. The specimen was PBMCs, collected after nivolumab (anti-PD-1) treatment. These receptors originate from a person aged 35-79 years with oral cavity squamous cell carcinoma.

The CDR3 coding sequence is TGCGCCAGCAGCTTGGACAGGGGAATATACGAGCAGTACTTC. Its translation: CASSLDRGIYEQYF. The V and J genes are TRBV5-1 and TRBJ2-7; 7 bases match TRBD1. J lost 4 bases, V lost 0 bases, and 4 bases had no gene match. The CDR3 covers 14 residues. Germline-derived CDR1 and CDR2 are SGHRS and YFSETQ.

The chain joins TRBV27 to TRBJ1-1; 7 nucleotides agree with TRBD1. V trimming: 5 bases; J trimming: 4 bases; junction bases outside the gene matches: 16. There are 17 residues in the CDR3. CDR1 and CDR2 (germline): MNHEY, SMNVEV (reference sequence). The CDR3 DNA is TGTGCCAGCAGTCTGAGGACAGGTGACTGGCTCAGCACTGAAGCTTTCTTT. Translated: CASSLRTGDWLSTEAFF.

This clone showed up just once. CDR3 in amino acids: CASSDGNTIYF. The CDR3 nucleotides are TGTGCCAGCAGCGATGGAAACACCATATATTTT. The rearrangement joins TRBV11-3 to TRBJ1-3, with D unclear. The CDR3 is 11 residues long. V lost 5 bases and J lost 3, with 2 bases in between. Looked up from germline, CDR1 is SGHNT and CDR2 is YENEEA.

CDR3 sequence: CASSPKGLAGANEQFF. Written as DNA, the CDR3 is TGTGCCAGCAGCCCAAAGGGGCTAGCGGGAGCCAATGAGCAGTTCTTC. V gene TRBV27 combines with J gene TRBJ2-1; TRBD2 aligns across 10 bases. Trimming at V came to 6 bases and at J to 6 bases, leaving 11 bases not matched to a gene. The germline V gene has CDR1 MNHEY and CDR2 SMNVEV (reference sequence). This CDR3 comprises 16 residues.

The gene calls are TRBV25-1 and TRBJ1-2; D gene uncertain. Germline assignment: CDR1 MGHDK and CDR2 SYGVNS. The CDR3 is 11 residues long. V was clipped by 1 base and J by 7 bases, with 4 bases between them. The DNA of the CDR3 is TGTGCCAGCAGTGAATCCACTGGCTACACCTTC. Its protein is CASSESTGYTF.

The CDR3 loop reads CATSRGGGQPQHF. The CDR3 bases are TGTGCCACCAGCAGAGGGGGAGGGCAGCCCCAGCATTTT. V usage is TRBV15 and J usage is TRBJ1-5; D not resolved. Germline lookup yields CDR1 LNHNV and CDR2 YYDKDF (reference sequence). This CDR3 has 13 residues. The V and J ends lost 1 base and 7 bases respectively, with 8 bases between them.

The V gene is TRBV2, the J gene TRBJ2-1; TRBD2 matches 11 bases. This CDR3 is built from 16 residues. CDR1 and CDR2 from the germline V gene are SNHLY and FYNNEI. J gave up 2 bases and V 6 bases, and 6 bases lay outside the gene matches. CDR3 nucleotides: TGTGCCAGCAGACTAGCGGGAGAGAGGGCCTACAATGAGCAGTTCTTC. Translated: CASRLAGERAYNEQFF.

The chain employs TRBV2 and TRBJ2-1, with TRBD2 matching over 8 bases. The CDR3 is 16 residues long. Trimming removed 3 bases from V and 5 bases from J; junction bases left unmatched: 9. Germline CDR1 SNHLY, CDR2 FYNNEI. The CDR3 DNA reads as TGTGCCAGCAGTGACGGCGGGGGGCGAACGAACAATGAGCAGTTCTTC. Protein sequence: CASSDGGGRTNNEQFF.

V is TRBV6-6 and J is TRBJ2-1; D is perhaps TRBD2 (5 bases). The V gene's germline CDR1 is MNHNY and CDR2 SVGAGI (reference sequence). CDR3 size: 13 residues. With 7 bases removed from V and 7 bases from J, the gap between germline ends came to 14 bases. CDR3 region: CASTFGLSNEQFF. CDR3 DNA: TGTGCCAGCACCTTCGGACTCTCAAATGAGCAGTTCTTC.

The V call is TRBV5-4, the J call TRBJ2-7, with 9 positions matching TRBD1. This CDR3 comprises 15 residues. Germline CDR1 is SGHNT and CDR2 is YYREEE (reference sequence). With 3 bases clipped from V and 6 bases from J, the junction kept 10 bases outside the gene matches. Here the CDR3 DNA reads TGTGCCAGCAGCTCCCGACAGGGGGGAAGGGGCGAGCAGTACTTC. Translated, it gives CASSSRQGGRGEQYF.

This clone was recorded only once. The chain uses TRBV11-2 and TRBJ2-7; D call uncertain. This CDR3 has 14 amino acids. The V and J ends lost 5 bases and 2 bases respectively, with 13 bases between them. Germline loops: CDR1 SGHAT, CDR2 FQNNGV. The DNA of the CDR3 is TGTGCCAGCAGCCGCAATGGGCAAACCTACGAGCAGTACTTC. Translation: CASSRNGQTYEQYF.

CDR3 residues: CASSPSLGEKLFF. CDR3 nucleotides: TGTGCCAGCAGTCCATCCCTCGGGGAAAAACTGTTTTTT. This chain joins TRBV6-4 and TRBJ1-4, with unresolved D. V dropped 5 bases and J dropped 8 bases, with 12 bases sitting between them. The CDR3 covers 13 residues. CDR1 and CDR2 from the germline V gene are MRHNA and SNTAGT.

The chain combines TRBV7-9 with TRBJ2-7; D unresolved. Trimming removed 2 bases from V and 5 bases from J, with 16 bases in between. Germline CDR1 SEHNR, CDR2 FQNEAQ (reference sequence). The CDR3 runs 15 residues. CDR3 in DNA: TGTGCCAGCAGCTTATGGGTTGGAAACCTCGACGAGCAGTACTTC. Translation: CASSLWVGNLDEQYF.

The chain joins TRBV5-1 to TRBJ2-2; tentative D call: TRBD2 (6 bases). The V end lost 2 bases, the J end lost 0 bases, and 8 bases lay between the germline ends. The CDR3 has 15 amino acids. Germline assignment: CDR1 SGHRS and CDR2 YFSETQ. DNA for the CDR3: TGCGCCAGCAGCTTCCGGGACTCGAACACCGGGGAGCTGTTTTTT. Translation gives CASSFRDSNTGELFF.

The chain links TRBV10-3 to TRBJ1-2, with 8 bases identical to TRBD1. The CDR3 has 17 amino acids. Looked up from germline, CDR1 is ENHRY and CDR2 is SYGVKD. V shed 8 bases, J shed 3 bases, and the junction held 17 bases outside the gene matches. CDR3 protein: CAIQSRTDRGGDYGYTF. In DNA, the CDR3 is TGTGCCATCCAATCGAGGACCGACAGGGGAGGTGACTATGGCTACACCTTC.

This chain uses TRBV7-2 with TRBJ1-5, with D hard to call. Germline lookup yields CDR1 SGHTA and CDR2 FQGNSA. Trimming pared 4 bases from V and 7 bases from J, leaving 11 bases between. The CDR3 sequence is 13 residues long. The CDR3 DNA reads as TGTGCCAGCAGCTCGAAGTTAGGGCAGCCCCAGCATTTT. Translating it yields CASSSKLGQPQHF.

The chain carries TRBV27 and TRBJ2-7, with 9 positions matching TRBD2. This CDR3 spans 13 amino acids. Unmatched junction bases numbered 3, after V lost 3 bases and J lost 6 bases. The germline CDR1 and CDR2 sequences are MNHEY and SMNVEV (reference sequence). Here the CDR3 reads CASSFGLASEQYF. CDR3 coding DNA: TGTGCCAGCAGTTTTGGACTAGCGAGCGAGCAGTACTTC.

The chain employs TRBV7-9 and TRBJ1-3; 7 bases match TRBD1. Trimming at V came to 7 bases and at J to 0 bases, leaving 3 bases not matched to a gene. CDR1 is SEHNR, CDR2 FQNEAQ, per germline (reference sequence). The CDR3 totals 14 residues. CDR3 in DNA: TGTGCCAGCACGGGACAGAACTCTGGAAACACCATATATTTT. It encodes CASTGQNSGNTIYF.

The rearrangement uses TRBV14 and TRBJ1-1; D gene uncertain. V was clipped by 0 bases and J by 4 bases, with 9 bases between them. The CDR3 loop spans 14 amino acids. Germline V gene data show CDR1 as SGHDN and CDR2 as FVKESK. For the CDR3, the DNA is TGTGCCAGCAGCCAAGATTTGGGTGCCACTGAAGCTTTCTTT. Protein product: CASSQDLGATEAFF.

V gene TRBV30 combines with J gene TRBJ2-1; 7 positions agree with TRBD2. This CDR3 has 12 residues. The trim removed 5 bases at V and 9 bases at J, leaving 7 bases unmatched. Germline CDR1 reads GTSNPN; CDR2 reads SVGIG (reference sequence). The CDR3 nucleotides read TGTGCCTGGGAGCGGGGCGGGGGTGAGCAGTTCTTC. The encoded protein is CAWERGGGEQFF.

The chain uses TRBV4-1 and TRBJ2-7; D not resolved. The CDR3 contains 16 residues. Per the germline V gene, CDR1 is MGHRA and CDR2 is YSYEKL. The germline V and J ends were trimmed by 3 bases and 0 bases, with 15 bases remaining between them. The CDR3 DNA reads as TGCGCCAGCAGCCAGGTCTACCTGGGGATCTCCTACGAGCAGTACTTC. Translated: CASSQVYLGISYEQYF.

CDR3 residues: CASSLGRGSEKLFF. In nucleotides, the CDR3 is TGTGCCAGCAGCTTAGGCAGGGGAAGCGAAAAACTGTTTTTT. The rearrangement uses TRBV7-9 and TRBJ1-4; tentative D call: TRBD1 (6 bases). The CDR3 runs 14 residues. Between the trimmed V and J ends, which lost 1 base and 8 bases, there was a span of 11 bases. CDR1 and CDR2 from the germline V gene are SEHNR and FQNEAQ (reference sequence).

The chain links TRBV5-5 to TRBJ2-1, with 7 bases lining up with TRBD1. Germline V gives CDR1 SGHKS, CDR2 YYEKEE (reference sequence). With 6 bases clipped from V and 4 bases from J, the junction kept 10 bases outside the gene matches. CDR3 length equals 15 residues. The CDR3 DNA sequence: TGTGCCAGCACCTCAGAGGGGGCGGGTTACAATGAGCAGTTCTTC. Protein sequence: CASTSEGAGYNEQFF.

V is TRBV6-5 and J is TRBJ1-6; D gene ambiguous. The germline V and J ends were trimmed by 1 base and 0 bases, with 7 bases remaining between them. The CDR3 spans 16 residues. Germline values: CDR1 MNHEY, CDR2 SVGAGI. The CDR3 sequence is CASSYFASSYNSPLHF. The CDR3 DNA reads TGTGCCAGCAGTTACTTCGCGAGCTCCTATAATTCACCCCTCCACTTT.

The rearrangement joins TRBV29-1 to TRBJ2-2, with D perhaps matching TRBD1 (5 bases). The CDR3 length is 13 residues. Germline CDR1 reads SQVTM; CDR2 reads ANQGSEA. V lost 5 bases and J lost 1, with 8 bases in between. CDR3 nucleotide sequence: TGCAGCGTTACCGGACAGAACACCGGGGAGCTGTTTTTT. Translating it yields CSVTGQNTGELFF.

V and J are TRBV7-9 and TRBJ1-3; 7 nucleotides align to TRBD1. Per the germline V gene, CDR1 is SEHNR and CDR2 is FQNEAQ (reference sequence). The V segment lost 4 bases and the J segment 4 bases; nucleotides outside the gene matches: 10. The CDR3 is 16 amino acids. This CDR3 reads CASSYPDREEGNTIYF. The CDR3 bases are TGTGCCAGCAGCTACCCTGACAGGGAGGAGGGAAACACCATATATTTT.

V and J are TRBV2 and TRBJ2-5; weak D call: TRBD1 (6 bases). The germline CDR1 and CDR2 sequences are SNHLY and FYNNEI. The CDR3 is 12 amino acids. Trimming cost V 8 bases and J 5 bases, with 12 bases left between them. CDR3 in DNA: TGTGCCAGCCAGGGGTTTTTGGAGACCCAGTACTTC. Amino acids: CASQGFLETQYF.

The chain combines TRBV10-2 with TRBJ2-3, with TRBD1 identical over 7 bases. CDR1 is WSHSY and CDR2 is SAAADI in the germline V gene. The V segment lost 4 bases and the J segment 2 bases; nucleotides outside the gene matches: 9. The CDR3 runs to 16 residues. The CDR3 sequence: CASSGRSGTVTDTQYF. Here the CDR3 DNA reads TGCGCCAGCAGTGGGAGGTCCGGGACAGTCACAGATACGCAGTATTTT.